This entry is about one T cell receptor beta chain. This entry comes from a study of sequential checkpoint blockade in melanoma. Study-wide context: First-line arms were nivolumab then ipilimumab, or the reverse, randomized 1:1. Both treatment sequences were followed by maintenance nivolumab.

Treatment described: randomized to nivolumab then ipilimumab (arm A) or the reverse (arm B). None of the patients previously received DNA-damaging chemotherapy. Live CD3+CD8+ CD19− CD56− cells were sorted from PBMCs. The method was immunoSEQ multiplex PCR; TCRdb's version includes in-frame clones alone and lacks a portion of them. Of over 15,000 clones in the sample, approximately 70% are singletons; the top ten hold about an eighth. Looked up from germline, CDR1 is SGHVS and CDR2 is FQNEAQ. Between the trimmed V and J ends, which lost 4 bases and 1 base, there was a span of 4 bases. The CDR3 runs 13 residues.

The input for sequencing was CD8+ T cells sorted from blood (inferred from file names), taken from a patient given nivolumab and ipilimumab in sequence. The rearrangement joins TRBV7-8 to TRBJ2-2; D call uncertain. The TCR was taken from a human donor with melanoma. DNA for the CDR3: TGTGCCAGCAGCTCCAAGAACACCGGGGAGCTGTTTTTT. Translating gives CASSSKNTGELFF.